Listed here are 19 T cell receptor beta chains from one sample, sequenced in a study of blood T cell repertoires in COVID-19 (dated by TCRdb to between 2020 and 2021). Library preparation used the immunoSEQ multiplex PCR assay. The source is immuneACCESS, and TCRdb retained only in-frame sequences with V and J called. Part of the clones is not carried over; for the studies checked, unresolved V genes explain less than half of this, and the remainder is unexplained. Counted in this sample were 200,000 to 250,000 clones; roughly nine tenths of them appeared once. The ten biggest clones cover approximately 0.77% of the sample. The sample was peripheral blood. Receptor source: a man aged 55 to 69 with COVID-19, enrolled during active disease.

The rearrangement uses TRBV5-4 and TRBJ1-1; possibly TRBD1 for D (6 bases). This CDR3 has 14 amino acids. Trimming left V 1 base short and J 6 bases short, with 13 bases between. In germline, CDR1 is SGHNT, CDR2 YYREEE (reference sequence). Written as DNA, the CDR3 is TGTGCCAGCAGCTTGACAGGGCCGGGGTCTGAAGCTTTCTTT. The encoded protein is CASSLTGPGSEAFF.

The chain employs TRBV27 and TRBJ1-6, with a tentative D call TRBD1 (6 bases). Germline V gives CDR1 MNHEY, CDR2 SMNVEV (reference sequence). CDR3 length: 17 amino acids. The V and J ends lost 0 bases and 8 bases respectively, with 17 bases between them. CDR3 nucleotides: TGTGCCAGCAGTTTATCGTTCGTCGGGACAAGTCATTCACCCCTCCACTTT. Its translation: CASSLSFVGTSHSPLHF.

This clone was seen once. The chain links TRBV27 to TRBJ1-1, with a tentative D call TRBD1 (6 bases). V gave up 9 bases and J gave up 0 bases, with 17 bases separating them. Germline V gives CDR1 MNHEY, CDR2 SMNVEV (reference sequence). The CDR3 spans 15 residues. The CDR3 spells CASCPGQNLNTEAFF. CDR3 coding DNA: TGTGCCAGTTGCCCGGGACAAAATTTGAACACTGAAGCTTTCTTT.

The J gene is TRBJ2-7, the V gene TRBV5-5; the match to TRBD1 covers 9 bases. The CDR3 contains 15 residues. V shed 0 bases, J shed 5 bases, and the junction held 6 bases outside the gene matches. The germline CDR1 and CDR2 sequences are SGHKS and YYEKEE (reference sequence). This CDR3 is CASSLVGQGFNEQYF. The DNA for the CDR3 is TGTGCCAGCAGCTTGGTAGGACAGGGGTTCAACGAGCAGTACTTC.

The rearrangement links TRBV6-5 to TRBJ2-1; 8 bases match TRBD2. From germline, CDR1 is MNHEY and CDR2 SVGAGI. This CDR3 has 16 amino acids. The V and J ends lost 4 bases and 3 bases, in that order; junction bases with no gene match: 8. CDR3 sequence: CASSSVGGRIYNEQFF. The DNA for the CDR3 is TGTGCCAGCAGTTCCGTCGGCGGGAGGATCTACAATGAGCAGTTCTTC.

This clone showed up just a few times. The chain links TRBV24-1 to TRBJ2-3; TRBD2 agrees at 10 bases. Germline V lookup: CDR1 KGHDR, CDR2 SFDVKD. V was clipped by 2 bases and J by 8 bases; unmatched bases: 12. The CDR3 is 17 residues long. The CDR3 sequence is CATSDSITAGGHGTQYF. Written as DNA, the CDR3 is TGTGCCACCAGTGATTCAATCACAGCGGGGGGGCACGGTACGCAGTATTTT.

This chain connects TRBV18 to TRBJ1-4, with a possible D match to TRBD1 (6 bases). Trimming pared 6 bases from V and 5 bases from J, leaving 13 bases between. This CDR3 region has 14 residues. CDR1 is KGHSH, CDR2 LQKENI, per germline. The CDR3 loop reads CASSSRGANEKLFF. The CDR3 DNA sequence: TGTGCCAGCTCCTCCCGGGGGGCGAATGAAAAACTGTTTTTT.

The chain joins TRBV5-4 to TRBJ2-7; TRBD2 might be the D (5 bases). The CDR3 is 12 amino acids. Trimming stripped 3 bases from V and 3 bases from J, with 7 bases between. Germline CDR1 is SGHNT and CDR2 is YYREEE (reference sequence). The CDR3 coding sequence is TGTGCCAGCAGCTCGAGGGACTACGAGCAGTACTTC. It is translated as CASSSRDYEQYF.

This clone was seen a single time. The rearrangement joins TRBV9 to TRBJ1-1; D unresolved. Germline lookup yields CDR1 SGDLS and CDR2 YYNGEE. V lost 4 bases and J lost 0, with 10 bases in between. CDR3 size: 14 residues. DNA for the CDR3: TGTGCCAGCAGCCGGGATCCTATGAACACTGAAGCTTTCTTT. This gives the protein CASSRDPMNTEAFF.

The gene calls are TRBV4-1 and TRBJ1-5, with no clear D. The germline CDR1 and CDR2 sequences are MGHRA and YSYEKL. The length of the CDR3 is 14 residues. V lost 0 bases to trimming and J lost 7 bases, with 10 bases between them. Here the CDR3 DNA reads TGCGCCAGCAGCCAAGACTGGCTCGAACAGCCCCAGCATTTT. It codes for CASSQDWLEQPQHF.

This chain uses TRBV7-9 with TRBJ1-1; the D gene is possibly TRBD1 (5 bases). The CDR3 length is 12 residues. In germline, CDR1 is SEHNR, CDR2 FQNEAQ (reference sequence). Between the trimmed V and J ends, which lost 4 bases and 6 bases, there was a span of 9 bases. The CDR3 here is CASSSTDAEAFF. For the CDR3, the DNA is TGTGCCAGCAGCTCGACAGATGCTGAAGCTTTCTTT. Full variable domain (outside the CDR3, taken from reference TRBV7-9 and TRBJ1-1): DTGVSQNPRHKITKRGQNVTFRCDPISEHNRLYWYRQTLGQGPEFLTYFQNEAQLEKSRLLSDRFSAERPKGSFSTLEIQRTEQGDSAMYLCASSSTDAEAFFGQGTRLTVV.

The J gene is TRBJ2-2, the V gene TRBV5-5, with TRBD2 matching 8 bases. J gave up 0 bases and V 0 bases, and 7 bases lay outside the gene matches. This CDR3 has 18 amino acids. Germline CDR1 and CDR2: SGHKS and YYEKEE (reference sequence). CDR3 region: CASSLEPPAGANTGELFF. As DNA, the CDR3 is TGTGCCAGCAGCTTGGAGCCCCCAGCGGGGGCGAACACCGGGGAGCTGTTTTTT.

The CDR3 bases are TGTGCCAGCAGTAGCCGCCGGGACAGATACACAGATACGCAGTATTTT. Amino acids: CASSSRRDRYTDTQYF. The J gene is TRBJ2-3, the V gene TRBV27; 7 nucleotides agree with TRBD1. V lost 5 bases, J lost 2 bases, and 10 bases stayed unmatched. CDR1 MNHEY and CDR2 SMNVEV come from the germline V gene (reference sequence). The CDR3 is 16 amino acids.

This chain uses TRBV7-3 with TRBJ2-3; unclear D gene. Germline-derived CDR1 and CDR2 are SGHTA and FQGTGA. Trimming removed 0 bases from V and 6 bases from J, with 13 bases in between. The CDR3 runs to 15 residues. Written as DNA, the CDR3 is TGTGCCAGCAGCTTAACGGCGGCCCGAAGGGATACGCAGTATTTT. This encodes CASSLTAARRDTQYF.

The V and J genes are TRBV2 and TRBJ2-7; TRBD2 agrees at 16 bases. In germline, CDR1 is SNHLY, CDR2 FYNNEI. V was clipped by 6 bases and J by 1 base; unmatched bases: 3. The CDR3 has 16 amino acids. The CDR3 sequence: CASRGLAGGPSYEQYF. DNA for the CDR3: TGTGCCAGCAGGGGACTAGCGGGAGGGCCGTCCTACGAGCAGTACTTC.

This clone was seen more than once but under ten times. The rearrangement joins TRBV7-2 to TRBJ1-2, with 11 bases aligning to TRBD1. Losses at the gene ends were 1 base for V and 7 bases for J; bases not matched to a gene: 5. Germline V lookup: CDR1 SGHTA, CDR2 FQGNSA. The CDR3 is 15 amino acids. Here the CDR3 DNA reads TGTGCCAGCAGCTTAGGGACAGGGGGCAGGCGTGGCTACACCTTC. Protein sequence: CASSLGTGGRRGYTF. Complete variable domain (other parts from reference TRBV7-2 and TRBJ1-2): GAGVSQSPSNKVTEKGKDVELRCDPISGHTALYWYRQSLGQGLEFLIYFQGNSAPDKSGLPSDRFSAERTGGSVSTLTIQRTQQEDSAVYLCASSLGTGGRRGYTFGSGTRLTVV.

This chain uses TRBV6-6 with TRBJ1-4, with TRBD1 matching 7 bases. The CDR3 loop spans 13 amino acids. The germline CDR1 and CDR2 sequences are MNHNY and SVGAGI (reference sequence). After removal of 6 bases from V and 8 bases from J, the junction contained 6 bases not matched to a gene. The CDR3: CASRPAGQEKLFF. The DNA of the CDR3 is TGTGCCAGCAGGCCCGCGGGACAGGAAAAACTGTTTTTT.

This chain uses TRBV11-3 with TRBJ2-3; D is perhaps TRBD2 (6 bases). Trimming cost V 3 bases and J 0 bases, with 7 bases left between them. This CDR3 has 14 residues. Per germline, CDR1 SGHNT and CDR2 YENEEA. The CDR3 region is CASSFGSSTDTQYF. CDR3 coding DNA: TGTGCCAGCAGCTTCGGGAGTAGCACAGATACGCAGTATTTT.

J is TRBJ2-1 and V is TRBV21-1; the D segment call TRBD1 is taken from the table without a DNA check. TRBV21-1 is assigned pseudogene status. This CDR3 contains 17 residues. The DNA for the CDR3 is TGTGCCAGCAGCAAAGCGCTAAGGACCACAGGGTACAATGAGCAGTTCTTC. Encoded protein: CASSKALRTTGYNEQFF.